This TCR beta chain is from a study of blood T cell repertoires in COVID-19. Study information: Both acute and convalescent COVID-19 samples were obtained from the United States, Italy and Spain.

Trimming pared 0 bases from V and 5 bases from J, leaving 12 bases between. The germline CDR1 and CDR2 sequences are SGHTS and YDEGEE. CDR3 length: 15 residues. Participant ages covered about 18 to 100 years across about two dozen US areas. Authors' data handling: Counts of nucleated cells, estimated from reference gene primer amplification, were obtained. Using immunoSEQ multiplex PCR, the repertoire was profiled, and TCRdb retains in-frame clones only, with some absent. The V and J calls and clone size are taken from that table; D and trimming were inferred from the DNA. The profile shows about 370,000 clones, more than 80% of them singletons.

Sequenced input: PBMCs or T cells enriched from blood (not recorded which). The origin of this receptor is a man younger than 30 who had recovered from COVID-19. The chain is built from TRBV5-8 and TRBJ1-5; D unresolved. CDR3 bases: TGTGCCAGCAGCTTGGGCCAGGTTATGGATCAGCCCCAGCATTTT. Its translation is CASSLGQVMDQPQHF.